This T cell receptor (beta chain) was sequenced during a study of T-cell memory formation after mild COVID-19. Regarding the study as a whole: Balance between CD4 and CD8 was seen in clones contracting day 15 to 85, and a CD4+ lean was seen in later expanders.

This CDR3 comprises 15 residues. The germline CDR1 and CDR2 sequences are LGHDT and YNNKEL (reference sequence). TCRdb re-analysed the 5' RACE reads in MiXCR, keeping a single row per CDR3 protein. In the table there are hundreds of thousands of distinct CDR3 sequences, about 20% of which are singletons. The sample holds a few counts of this clonotype. The target antigen is unknown. The junction shows a germline mismatch at one end, possibly a read error. Sequencing was carried out using PBMCs or a T cell subset sorted from them (not recorded which). The source is an adult woman who had mild COVID-19 (a few samples of this study predate the infection). Cell type and time point are not known. V and J are TRBV3-1 and TRBJ1-1; 9 bases line up with TRBD1. The CDR3 coding sequence is TGTGCCAGCAGCCAACGAGGGACAGGGAACTCTGAAGCTTTCTTT. It encodes CASSQRGTGNSEAFF.